The 4 T cell receptor beta chains below were found in one sample sequenced in a study of blood T cell repertoires in COVID-19. Sequenced by immunoSEQ multiplex PCR; TCRdb stores in-frame clones only, minus some. The profile shows 160,000 or so clones, around 80% of them singletons. The sample was PBMCs or T cells enriched from blood (not recorded which). These receptor sequences come from a woman in her sixties or seventies who had recovered from COVID-19.

This clone appeared a few times. The V and J genes are TRBV10-2 and TRBJ1-4, with D perhaps TRBD1 (6 bases). In germline, CDR1 is WSHSY, CDR2 SAAADI. The CDR3 is 13 residues long. The germline V and J ends were trimmed by 9 bases and 3 bases, with 11 bases remaining between them. The CDR3: CASYGGPNEKLFF. The CDR3, as DNA: TGCGCCAGTTACGGGGGGCCTAATGAAAAACTGTTTTTT.

This clone showed up just once. This chain links TRBV29-1 with TRBJ1-3; 8 bases map to TRBD1. Germline CDR1 reads SQVTM; CDR2 reads ANQGSEA. The junction had 8 bases not matched to a gene; V was cut back by 7 bases and J by 3 bases. The CDR3 sequence is 14 residues long. CDR3 bases: TGCAGCGCCCTACAGGGGGGTAGTGGAAACACCATATATTTT. The encoded protein is CSALQGGSGNTIYF.

The chain has TRBV19 and TRBJ1-3; D remains ambiguous. Germline CDR1 reads LNHDA; CDR2 reads SQIVND (reference sequence). V shed 3 bases and J shed 4 bases, with 4 bases lying between them. This CDR3 has 12 residues. The CDR3 DNA reads TGTGCCAGTAGTATCCAGGGAAACACCATATATTTT. It specifies CASSIQGNTIYF.

The chain employs TRBV27 and TRBJ1-2; D may be TRBD1 (5 bases). The CDR3 runs to 14 residues. Germline V gives CDR1 MNHEY, CDR2 SMNVEV (reference sequence). Trimming left V 4 bases short and J 3 bases short, with 12 bases between. CDR3 sequence reads: CASSSGRAHYGYTF. CDR3 in DNA: TGTGCCAGCAGTTCAGGCAGGGCCCACTATGGCTACACCTTC.